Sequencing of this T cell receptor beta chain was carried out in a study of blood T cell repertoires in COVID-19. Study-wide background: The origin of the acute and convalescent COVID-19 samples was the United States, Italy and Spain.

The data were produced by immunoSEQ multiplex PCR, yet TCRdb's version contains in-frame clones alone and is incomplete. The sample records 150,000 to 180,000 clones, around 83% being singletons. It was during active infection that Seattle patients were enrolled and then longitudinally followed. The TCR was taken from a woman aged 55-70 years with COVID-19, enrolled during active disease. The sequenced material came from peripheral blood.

CDR3 protein: CASSSGVLNTEAFF. The CDR3 DNA reads as TGCGCCAGCAGCTCCGGTGTTTTGAACACTGAAGCTTTCTTT. The chain joins TRBV5-1 to TRBJ1-1; D call uncertain. V dropped 3 bases and J dropped 0 bases, with 9 bases sitting between them. The CDR3 has 14 residues. Germline V gene lookup returns CDR1 SGHRS and CDR2 YFSETQ.